This T cell receptor beta chain is drawn from a study of T cells in Graves' hyperthyroidism and ophthalmopathy. The V gene end was trimmed by 6 bases and the J gene end by 4 bases; junction bases not matched to a gene: 6. The CDR3 runs 13 residues. CDR1 and CDR2 (germline): DFQATT, SNEGSKA (reference sequence). This clonotype was seen ten or more times. A NOSPECS grade of at least 4, a Clinical Activity Score of at least 3 and duration under 3 months were recorded in ophthalmopathy patients. RNA transcripts were the template for amplifying TCR beta CDR3 regions. The HTBI primer set served for first-round RT-PCR of the TCR CDR3. From the multiplex PCR reads, TCRdb called clonotypes with MiXCR, one entry per CDR3 protein. The sample lists about 380,000 distinct CDR3 sequences, about 18% occurring once.

This sequence joins TRBV20-1 and TRBJ1-1, with 9 bases aligning to TRBD1. The source is a young man with Graves' ophthalmopathy. The sample comprised blood. DNA for the CDR3: TGCAGTGCAAACACAGGGGGCCTCACTGAAGCTTTCTTT. This translates into CSANTGGLTEAFF.